The present entry profiles one TCR beta chain with its context. This receptor's antigen is unknown. No much larger clone exists at a distance of one base, and base qualities are not known. The sample is drawn from a study of blood T cell repertoires in COVID-19 (dated by TCRdb to the early 2020s). In terms of the full investigation: The collaborator samples originated in the United States, Italy and Spain and spanned the acute and convalescent phases of COVID-19. The material from the prospective study consisted of cDNA or gDNA derived from T cells, B-cell-depleted T cells, or PBMCs. Deeply sampled blood TCRbeta repertoires from subjects exposed to, actively infected with, or recovered from COVID-19 were included in the dataset. A freely available public database, intended as a resource for researchers studying the immune response to SARS-CoV-2, is where the repertoires were released. Samples were obtained from the ongoing ImmuneRACE study (first 160 participants) and from 950 to 1,500 subjects provided by 6 global collaborators. A de-identified subject ID, COVID-19 status, age in years and sex were almost always included in the sample metadata. Where available, HLA class I and class II types were taken from metadata supplied by the sample provider and were not determined by assay-based typing.

TCRbeta CDR3 regions were amplified from genomic DNA using the immunoSEQ Assay, a bias-controlled multiplex PCR. On the authors' methods: The number of nucleated cells in each sample was estimated from the amplification of reference gene primers within the assay. To quantify the absolute abundance of each unique TCRbeta CDR3 rearrangement, sequence reads were collapsed and filtered. Productive Simpson clonality was computed per sample as the square root of Simpson's diversity index over productive rearrangements. TCRdb took over this immuneACCESS table, retaining in-frame rearrangements with V and J assigned. Such tables are incomplete; in checked studies, under half of the missing clones stem from an unresolved V gene, and the remainder is unexplained. For V, J and clone size, that table is used; D and trimming come from the DNA. In all, the sample holds about 420,000 clones, and 70% to 90% of those were seen once. The top ten clones comprise roughly 0.78% of the sample.

The CDR3 covers 14 residues, taking in both the cysteine and the phenylalanine. Only CDR3 DNA remains: 42 bases, in frame from the first base. V was cut back by 0 bases and J by 7 bases, leaving a gap of 10 bases between them. The germline V gene encodes CDR1 SQVTM and CDR2 ANQGSEA. General study outcomes and caveats: How much clinical and demographic metadata was included differed by source and by participant, and the metadata was provided uncurated.

One collaborating source in Seattle enrolled patients during active infection and followed them longitudinally through the course of disease. Collaborating institutions collected whole blood in K2EDTA tubes following their own protocols. For TCRbeta analysis, collaborators shipped samples in one of three forms: frozen whole blood, isolated PBMCs, or DNA extracted from either of those sample types. The chain is assembled from TRBV29-1 and TRBJ1-6; too little of a D gene remains to name it. This clonotype was obtained from a man younger than 35 with COVID-19, enrolled during active disease. Sequencing was carried out using peripheral blood. The CDR3 has the sequence CSVEDPGKNSPLHF. The DNA reads as follows: TGCAGCGTTGAAGATCCGGGGAAGAATTCACCCCTCCACTTT.